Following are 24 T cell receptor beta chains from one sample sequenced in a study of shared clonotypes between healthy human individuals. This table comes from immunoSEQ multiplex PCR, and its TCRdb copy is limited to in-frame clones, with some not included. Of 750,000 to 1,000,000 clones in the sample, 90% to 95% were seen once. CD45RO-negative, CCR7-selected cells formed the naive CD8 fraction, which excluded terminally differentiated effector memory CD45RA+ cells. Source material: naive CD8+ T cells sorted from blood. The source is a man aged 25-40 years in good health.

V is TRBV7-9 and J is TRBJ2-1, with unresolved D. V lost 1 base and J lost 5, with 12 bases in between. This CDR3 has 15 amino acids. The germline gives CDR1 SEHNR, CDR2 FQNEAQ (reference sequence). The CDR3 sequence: CASSLVAAVDNEQFF. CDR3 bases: TGTGCCAGCAGCTTAGTAGCAGCCGTTGACAATGAGCAGTTCTTC.

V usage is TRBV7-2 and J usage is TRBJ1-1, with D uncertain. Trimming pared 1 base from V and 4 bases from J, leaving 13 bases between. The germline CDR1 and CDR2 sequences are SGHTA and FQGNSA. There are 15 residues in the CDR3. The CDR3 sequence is CASSLVSVETTEAFF. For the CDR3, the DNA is TGTGCCAGCAGCTTAGTTTCGGTAGAGACCACTGAAGCTTTCTTT. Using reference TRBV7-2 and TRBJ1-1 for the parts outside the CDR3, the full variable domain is GAGVSQSPSNKVTEKGKDVELRCDPISGHTALYWYRQSLGQGLEFLIYFQGNSAPDKSGLPSDRFSAERTGGSVSTLTIQRTQQEDSAVYLCASSLVSVETTEAFFGQGTRLTVV.

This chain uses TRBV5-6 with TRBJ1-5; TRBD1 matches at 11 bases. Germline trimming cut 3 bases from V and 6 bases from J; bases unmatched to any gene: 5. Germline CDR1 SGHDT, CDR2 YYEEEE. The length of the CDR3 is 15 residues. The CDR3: CASSSGQGVFQPQHF. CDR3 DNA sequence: TGTGCCAGCAGCTCGGGACAGGGGGTTTTTCAGCCCCAGCATTTT.

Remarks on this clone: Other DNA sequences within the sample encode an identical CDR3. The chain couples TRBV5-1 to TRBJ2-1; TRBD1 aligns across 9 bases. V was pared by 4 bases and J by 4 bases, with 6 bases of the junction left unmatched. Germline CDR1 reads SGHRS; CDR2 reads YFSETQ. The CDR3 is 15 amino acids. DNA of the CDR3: TGCGCCAGCAGCCTGACAGGGGGTTCTTACAATGAGCAGTTCTTC. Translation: CASSLTGGSYNEQFF.

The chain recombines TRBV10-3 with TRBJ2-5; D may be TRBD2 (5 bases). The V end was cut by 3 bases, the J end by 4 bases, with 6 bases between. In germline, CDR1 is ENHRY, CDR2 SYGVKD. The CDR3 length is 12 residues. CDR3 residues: CAISDGVETQYF. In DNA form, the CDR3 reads TGTGCCATCAGTGACGGGGTAGAGACCCAGTACTTC.

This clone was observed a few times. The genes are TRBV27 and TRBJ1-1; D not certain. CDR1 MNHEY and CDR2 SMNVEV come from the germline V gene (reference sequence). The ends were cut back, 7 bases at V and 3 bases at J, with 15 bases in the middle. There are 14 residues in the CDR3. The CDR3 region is CASTTANGDTEAFF. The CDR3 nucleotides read TGTGCCAGCACCACGGCAAATGGGGACACTGAAGCTTTCTTT.

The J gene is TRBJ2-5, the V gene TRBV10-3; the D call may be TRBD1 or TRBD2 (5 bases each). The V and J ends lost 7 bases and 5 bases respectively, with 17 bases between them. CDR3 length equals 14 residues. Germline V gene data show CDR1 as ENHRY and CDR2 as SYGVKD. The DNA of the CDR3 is TGTGCCATCAATTCCGGGGCCTGGGAGGAGACCCAGTACTTC. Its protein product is CAINSGAWEETQYF.

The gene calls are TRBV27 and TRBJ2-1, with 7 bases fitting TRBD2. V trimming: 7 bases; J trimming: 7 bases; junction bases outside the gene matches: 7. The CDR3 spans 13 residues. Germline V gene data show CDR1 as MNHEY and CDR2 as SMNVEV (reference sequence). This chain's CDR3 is CASMEHSGNEQFF. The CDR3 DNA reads TGTGCCAGCATGGAACATAGCGGGAATGAGCAGTTCTTC.

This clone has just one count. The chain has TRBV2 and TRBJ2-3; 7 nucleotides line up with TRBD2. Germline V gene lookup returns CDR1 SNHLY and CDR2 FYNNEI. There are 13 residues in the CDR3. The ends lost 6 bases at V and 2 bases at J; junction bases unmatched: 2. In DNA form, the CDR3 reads TGTGCCAGCAGAGCGGGGCTCACAGATACGCAGTATTTT. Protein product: CASRAGLTDTQYF.

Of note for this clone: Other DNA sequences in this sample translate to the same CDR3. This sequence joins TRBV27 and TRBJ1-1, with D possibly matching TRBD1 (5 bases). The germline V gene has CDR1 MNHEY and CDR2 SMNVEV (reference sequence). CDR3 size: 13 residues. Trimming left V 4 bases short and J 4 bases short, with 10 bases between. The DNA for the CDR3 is TGTGCCAGCAGTTCGGGGGTGAGCACTGAAGCTTTCTTT. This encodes CASSSGVSTEAFF.

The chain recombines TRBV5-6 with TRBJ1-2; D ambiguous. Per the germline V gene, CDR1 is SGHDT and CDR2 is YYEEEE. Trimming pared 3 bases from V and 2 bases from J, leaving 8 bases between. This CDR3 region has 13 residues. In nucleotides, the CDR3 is TGTGCCAGCAGCTCCCTCGGCAACTATGGCTACACCTTC. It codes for CASSSLGNYGYTF.

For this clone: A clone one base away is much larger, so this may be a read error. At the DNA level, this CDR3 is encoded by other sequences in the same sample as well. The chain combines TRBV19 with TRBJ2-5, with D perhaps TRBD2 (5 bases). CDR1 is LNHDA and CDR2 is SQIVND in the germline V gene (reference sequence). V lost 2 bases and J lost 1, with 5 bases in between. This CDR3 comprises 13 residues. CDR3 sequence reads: CASSITSQETQYF. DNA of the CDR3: TGTGCCAGTAGTATAACTAGCCAAGAGACCCAGTACTTC. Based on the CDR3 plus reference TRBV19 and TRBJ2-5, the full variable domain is DGGITQSPKYLFRKEGQNVTLSCEQNLNHDAMYWYRQDPGQGLRLIYYSQIVNDFQKGDIAEGYSVSREKKESFPLTVTSAQKNPTAFYLCASSITSQETQYFGPGTRLLVL.

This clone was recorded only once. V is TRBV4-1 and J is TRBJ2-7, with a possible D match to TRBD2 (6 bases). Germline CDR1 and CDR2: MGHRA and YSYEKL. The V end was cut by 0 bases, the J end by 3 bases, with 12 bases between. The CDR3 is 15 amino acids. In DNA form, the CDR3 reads TGCGCCAGCAGCCAAGAATCGGGAGTATACTACGAGCAGTACTTC. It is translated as CASSQESGVYYEQYF.

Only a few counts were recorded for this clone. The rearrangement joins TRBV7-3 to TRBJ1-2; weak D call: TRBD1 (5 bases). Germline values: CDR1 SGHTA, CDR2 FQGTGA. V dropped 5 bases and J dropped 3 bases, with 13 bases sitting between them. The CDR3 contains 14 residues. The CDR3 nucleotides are TGTGCCAGCAGCCCCTCCGGGGCAGACTATGGCTACACCTTC. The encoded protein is CASSPSGADYGYTF.

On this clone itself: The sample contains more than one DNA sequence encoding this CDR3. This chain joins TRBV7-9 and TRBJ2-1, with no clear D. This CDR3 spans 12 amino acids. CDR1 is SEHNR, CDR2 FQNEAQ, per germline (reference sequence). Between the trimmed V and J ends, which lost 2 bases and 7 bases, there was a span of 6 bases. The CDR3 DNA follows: TGTGCCAGCAGCTTATCGGTGAATGAGCAGTTCTTC. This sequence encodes CASSLSVNEQFF.

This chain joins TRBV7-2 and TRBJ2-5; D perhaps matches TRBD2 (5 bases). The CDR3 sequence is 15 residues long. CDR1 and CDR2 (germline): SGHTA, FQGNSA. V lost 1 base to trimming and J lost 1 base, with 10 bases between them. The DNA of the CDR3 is TGTGCCAGCAGCTTAGGGGCGGGCTTCCAAGAGACCCAGTACTTC. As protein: CASSLGAGFQETQYF.

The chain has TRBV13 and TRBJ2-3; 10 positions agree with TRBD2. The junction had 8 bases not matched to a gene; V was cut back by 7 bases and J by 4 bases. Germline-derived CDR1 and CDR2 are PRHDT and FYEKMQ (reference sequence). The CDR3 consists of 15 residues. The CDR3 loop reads CASNNLAGGPDTQYF. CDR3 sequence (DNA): TGTGCCAGCAACAACTTAGCGGGAGGACCAGATACGCAGTATTTT.

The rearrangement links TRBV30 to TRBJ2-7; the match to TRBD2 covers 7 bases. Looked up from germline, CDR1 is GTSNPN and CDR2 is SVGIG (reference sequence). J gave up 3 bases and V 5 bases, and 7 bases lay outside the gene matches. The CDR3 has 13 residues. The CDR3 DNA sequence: TGTGCCTGGTGCGGGGGAGCGAACTACGAGCAGTACTTC. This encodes CAWCGGANYEQYF. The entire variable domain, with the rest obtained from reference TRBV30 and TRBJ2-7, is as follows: SQTIHQWPATLVQPVGSPLSLECTVEGTSNPNLYWYRQAAGRGLQLLFYSVGIGQISSEVPQNLSASRPQDRQFILSSKKLLLSDSGFYLCAWCGGANYEQYFGPGTRLTVT.

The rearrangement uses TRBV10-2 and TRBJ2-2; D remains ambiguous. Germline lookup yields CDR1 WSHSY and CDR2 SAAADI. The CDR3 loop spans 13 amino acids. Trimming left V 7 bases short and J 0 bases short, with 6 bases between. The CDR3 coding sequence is TGCGCCAGCAAGGGCCCGAACACCGGGGAGCTGTTTTTT. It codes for CASKGPNTGELFF.

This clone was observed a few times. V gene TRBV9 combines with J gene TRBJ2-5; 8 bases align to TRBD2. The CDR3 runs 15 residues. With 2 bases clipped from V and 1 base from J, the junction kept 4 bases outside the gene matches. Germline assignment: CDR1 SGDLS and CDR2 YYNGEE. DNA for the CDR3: TGTGCCAGCAGCGTCGAAGGACTAGCCCAAGAGACCCAGTACTTC. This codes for CASSVEGLAQETQYF.

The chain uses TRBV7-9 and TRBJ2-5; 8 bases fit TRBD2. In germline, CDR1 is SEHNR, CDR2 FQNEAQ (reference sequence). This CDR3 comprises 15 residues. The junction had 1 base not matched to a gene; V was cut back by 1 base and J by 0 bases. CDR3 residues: CASSLVAGHQETQYF. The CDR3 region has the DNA TGTGCCAGCAGCTTAGTAGCGGGACACCAAGAGACCCAGTACTTC.

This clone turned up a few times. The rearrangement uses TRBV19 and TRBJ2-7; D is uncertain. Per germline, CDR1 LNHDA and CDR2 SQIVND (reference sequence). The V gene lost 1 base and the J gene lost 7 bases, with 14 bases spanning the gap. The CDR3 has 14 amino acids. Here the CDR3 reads CASSIGSTPSEQYF. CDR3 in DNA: TGTGCCAGTAGTATAGGTAGTACTCCTTCAGAGCAGTACTTC.

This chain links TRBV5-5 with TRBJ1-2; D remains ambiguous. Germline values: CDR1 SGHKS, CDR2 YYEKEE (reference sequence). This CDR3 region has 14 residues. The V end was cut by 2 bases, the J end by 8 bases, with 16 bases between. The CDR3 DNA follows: TGTGCCAGCAGCTTAATGGCAGACCTCGGGGGCTACACCTTC. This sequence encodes CASSLMADLGGYTF.

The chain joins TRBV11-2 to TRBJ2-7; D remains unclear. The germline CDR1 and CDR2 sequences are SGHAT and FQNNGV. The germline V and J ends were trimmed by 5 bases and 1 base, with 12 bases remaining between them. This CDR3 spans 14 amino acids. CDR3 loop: CASSPLSGSYEQYF. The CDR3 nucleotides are TGTGCCAGCAGCCCCCTCTCGGGTTCCTACGAGCAGTACTTC.